The 13 T cell receptor beta chains in this list originate from one sample, sequenced in a study of identifying expanded T cells in peripheral blood. Sequencing was performed with immunoSEQ multiplex PCR; in TCRdb, only in-frame clones are kept and a portion is missing. This table has about 52,000 clones, roughly 82% appearing once. What was sequenced was blood. Receptor source: a person aged 18 to 70 in good health.

This rearrangement joins TRBV6-5 to TRBJ2-3; possible D gene TRBD1, 6 bases. The CDR3 consists of 16 residues. V shed 4 bases and J shed 2 bases, with 16 bases lying between them. Germline CDR1 and CDR2: MNHEY and SVGAGI. CDR3 in amino acids: CASSFLGAADTDTQYF. In nucleotides, the CDR3 is TGTGCCAGCAGTTTCCTGGGGGCGGCAGACACAGATACGCAGTATTTT.

This chain uses TRBV7-2 with TRBJ2-7; D might be TRBD1 or TRBD2, each matching 5 bases. Trimming took 6 bases from V and 3 from J, leaving 18 bases between them. The CDR3 totals 15 residues. Germline V CDR1 and CDR2: SGHTA, FQGNSA. The CDR3 sequence is CASRPDRDHLYEQYF. DNA of the CDR3: TGTGCCAGCAGGCCCGACCGGGACCACCTCTACGAGCAGTACTTC.

This rearrangement joins TRBV6-6 to TRBJ1-2; no clear D. Per germline, CDR1 MNHNY and CDR2 SVGAGI (reference sequence). V lost 7 bases and J 4 bases, leaving 13 bases between the germline ends. The CDR3 has 13 residues. CDR3 residues: CASNPRETYGYTF. For the CDR3, the DNA is TGTGCCAGCAACCCTCGGGAAACCTATGGCTACACCTTC.

This chain joins TRBV10-3 and TRBJ2-7, with 9 bases aligning to TRBD2. This CDR3 contains 15 residues. The V gene end was trimmed by 3 bases and the J gene end by 3 bases; junction bases not matched to a gene: 6. Per germline, CDR1 ENHRY and CDR2 SYGVKD. The chain's CDR3 is CAISDLSGSLYEQYF. As DNA, the CDR3 is TGTGCCATCAGTGACCTTAGCGGGAGCCTCTACGAGCAGTACTTC.

The chain joins TRBV7-2 to TRBJ1-1, with D possibly matching TRBD1 (5 bases). Deletions cut 1 base from V and 4 bases from J, with 13 bases between. From germline, CDR1 is SGHTA and CDR2 FQGNSA. The CDR3 spans 15 residues. The CDR3 bases are TGTGCCAGCAGCTTAGGAAATGCGGGGGGCACTGAAGCTTTCTTT. This translates into CASSLGNAGGTEAFF.

The rearrangement links TRBV6-6 to TRBJ1-2; a weak D match, TRBD1 (6 bases). Trimming cost V 4 bases and J 4 bases, with 13 bases left between them. Germline V lookup: CDR1 MNHNY, CDR2 SVGAGI (reference sequence). The length of the CDR3 is 14 residues. CDR3 bases: TGTGCCAGCAGTTCCTCCGGGACAACCTATGGCTACACCTTC. Translating it yields CASSSSGTTYGYTF.

CDR3 coding DNA: TGTGCCAGCAGTTCGGACAGGGCCAGAACTGAAGCTTTCTTT. Protein sequence: CASSSDRARTEAFF. This chain connects TRBV2 to TRBJ1-1; 8 bases line up with TRBD1. This CDR3 contains 14 residues. Germline V gene sequence: CDR1 SNHLY, CDR2 FYNNEI. The V segment lost 5 bases and the J segment 5 bases; nucleotides outside the gene matches: 7.

The chain employs TRBV5-1 and TRBJ1-2; no clear D. V was pared by 4 bases and J by 5 bases, with 24 bases between. The CDR3 has 17 residues. CDR1 SGHRS and CDR2 YFSETQ come from the germline V gene. CDR3 nucleotides: TGCGCCAGCAGCGAGAAGGTAATTCGGGGATCCCAGTATGGCTACACCTTC. Its protein product is CASSEKVIRGSQYGYTF.

This clone was found a few times. The chain employs TRBV4-1 and TRBJ1-2; a possible D gene is TRBD1 (5 bases). The CDR3 runs 15 residues. V lost 3 bases, J lost 7 bases, and 18 bases lay in between. CDR1 MGHRA and CDR2 YSYEKL come from the germline V gene. The CDR3 nucleotides are TGCGCCAGCAGCCAGGCCGACAGCGGGCGGATTGGCTACACCTTC. It yields the protein CASSQADSGRIGYTF.

CDR3 amino acids: CASSEEGKGVRETQYF. The CDR3 region has the DNA TGTGCCAGCAGTGAAGAGGGGAAAGGGGTTAGAGAGACCCAGTACTTC. The chain employs TRBV6-1 and TRBJ2-5; maybe TRBD1 (5 bases). There are 16 residues in the CDR3. Germline CDR1 and CDR2: MNHNS and SASEGT. V lost 1 base and J lost 4, with 16 bases in between.

J is TRBJ1-1 and V is TRBV27; no clear D. The ends were cut back, 1 base at V and 0 bases at J, with 6 bases in the middle. The CDR3 runs 14 residues. Germline CDR1 is MNHEY and CDR2 is SMNVEV (reference sequence). This chain's CDR3 is CASSLYKVNTEAFF. The CDR3 nucleotides read TGTGCCAGCAGTTTATATAAGGTGAACACTGAAGCTTTCTTT.

The chain links TRBV5-6 to TRBJ2-3; unclear D gene. V dropped 0 bases and J dropped 6 bases, with 11 bases sitting between them. The CDR3 loop spans 14 amino acids. Per germline, CDR1 SGHDT and CDR2 YYEEEE. The CDR3 protein is CASSLGPVPDTQYF. CDR3 sequence (DNA): TGTGCCAGCAGCTTGGGTCCAGTTCCTGATACGCAGTATTTT.

The chain carries TRBV4-2 and TRBJ1-3; 7 bases agree with TRBD1. V gave up 5 bases and J gave up 3 bases; unmatched junction bases: 7. This CDR3 is 15 amino acids long. Germline V gives CDR1 LGHNA, CDR2 YNFKEQ. This CDR3 reads CASSYGTEDGNTIYF. The CDR3 nucleotides are TGTGCCAGCAGCTACGGGACAGAAGATGGAAACACCATATATTTT.